The clone carrying this T cell receptor (beta chain) was detected a few times. No antigen is known for it. This entry comes from a study of vaccination and CD4 T cells after COVID-19. V was cut by 5 bases and J by 0 bases, with 12 bases left in between. The CDR3 is 14 residues long. Germline values: CDR1 DFQATT, CDR2 SNEGSKA (reference sequence). The study sequenced cultured CD4+ T cell DNA using the Oncomine TCR Beta short-read assay. A single record per CDR3 protein comes from TCRdb applying MiXCR to the PCR reads. The data hold roughly 6,500 distinct CDR3 sequences, with roughly 50% observed a single time. Study conclusions and caveats: Vaccine-specific clones numbering 304 of 307 showed spike mono-reactivity in convalescent patients.

Documented treatment: roughly 10-day PBMC culture with coronavirus spike peptide pools or control peptides (ViraFEST assay). Harvesting of the unexposed donor's CD4+ T cells predated the COVID-19 pandemic (2011-2018). The V gene is TRBV20-1, the J gene TRBJ2-3; a weak D match, TRBD2 (6 bases). The sequenced sample consisted of CD4+ T cells from blood, cultured in vitro. The TCR was taken from a human donor in good health. The CDR3 coding sequence is TGCAGTGCTGTAGCGGTACATAGCACAGATACGCAGTATTTT. Protein product: CSAVAVHSTDTQYF.